One TCR beta chain is described in this entry. Its specificity is not known. The sample comes from a study of T cell responses to AZD1222 COVID-19 vaccine. Assay: immunoSEQ multiplex PCR; the TCRdb copy retains only in-frame clones and omits some. The table lists roughly 170,000 clones, 70% to 90% of them singletons. The germline CDR1 and CDR2 sequences are MNHEY and SVGEGT. This CDR3 is built from 13 residues. V was shortened by 2 bases and J by 5 bases, with 6 bases between the two germline ends. Study-wide results and limits: Among the donors, most were white British and more were female, and clonal diversity was possibly underestimated. Every sample of the repertoires postdated the peak T cell response.

This sample comprised peripheral blood, obtained on day 0 of AZD1222 vaccination. The TCR comes from an adult in good health. The chain links TRBV6-2 or TRBV6-3 to TRBJ2-2; D gene ambiguous. The CDR3 loop is CASSYLLTGELFF. CDR3 nucleotides: TGTGCCAGCAGTTACCTCTTAACCGGGGAGCTGTTTTTT.